This T cell receptor beta chain was identified in a study of blood T cell repertoires in COVID-19. Study information: T cells, B-cell-depleted T cells, or PBMCs provided the cDNA or gDNA that served as material.

Original processing methods: The assay estimated nucleated cells by amplifying reference gene primers. The repertoire was sequenced with immunoSEQ multiplex PCR; TCRdb's copy has only in-frame clones and lacks some. The DNA gave D and trimming, while V, J and clone size come from that table. Here the sample spans over 200,000 clones, over 75% being singletons. V lost 5 bases, J lost 8 bases, and 15 bases lay in between. This CDR3 is built from 14 residues. Germline V gene data show CDR1 as LGHNT and CDR2 as FRNRAP. This clone has a single count. The sample was peripheral blood. V gene TRBV12-5 combines with J gene TRBJ1-4; the D gene is possibly TRBD1 (5 bases). The clonotype was recovered from a woman of 80 years or more with acute or convalescent COVID-19. CDR3: CASGVPGPGEKLFF. The CDR3 nucleotides are TGTGCTAGTGGTGTTCCCGGGCCAGGGGAAAAACTGTTTTTT.